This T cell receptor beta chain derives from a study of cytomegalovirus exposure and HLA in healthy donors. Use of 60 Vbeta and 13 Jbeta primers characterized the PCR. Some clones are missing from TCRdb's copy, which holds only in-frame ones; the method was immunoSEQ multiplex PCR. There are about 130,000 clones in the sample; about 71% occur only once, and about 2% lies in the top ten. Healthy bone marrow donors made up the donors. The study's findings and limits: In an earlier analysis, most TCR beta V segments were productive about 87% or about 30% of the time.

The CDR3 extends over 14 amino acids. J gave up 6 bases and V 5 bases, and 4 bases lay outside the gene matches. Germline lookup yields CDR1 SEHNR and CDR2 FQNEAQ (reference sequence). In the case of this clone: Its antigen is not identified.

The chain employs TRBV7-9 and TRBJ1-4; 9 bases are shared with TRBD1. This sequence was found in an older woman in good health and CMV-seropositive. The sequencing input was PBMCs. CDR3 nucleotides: TGTGCCAGCAGCCGAGACAGGGGGGATGAAAAACTGTTTTTT. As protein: CASSRDRGDEKLFF.